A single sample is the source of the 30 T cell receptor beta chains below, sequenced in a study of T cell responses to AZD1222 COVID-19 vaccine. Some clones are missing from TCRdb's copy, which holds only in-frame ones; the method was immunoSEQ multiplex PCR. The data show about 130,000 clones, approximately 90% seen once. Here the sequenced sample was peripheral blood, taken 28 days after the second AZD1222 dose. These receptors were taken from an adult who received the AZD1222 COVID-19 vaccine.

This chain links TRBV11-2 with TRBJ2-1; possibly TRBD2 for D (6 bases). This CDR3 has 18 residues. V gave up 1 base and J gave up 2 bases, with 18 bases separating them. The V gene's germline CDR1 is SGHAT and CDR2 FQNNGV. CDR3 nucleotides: TGTGCCAGCAGCTTAGGCCGCCGAAGGAGGGGTCCCTACAATGAGCAGTTCTTC. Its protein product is CASSLGRRRRGPYNEQFF.

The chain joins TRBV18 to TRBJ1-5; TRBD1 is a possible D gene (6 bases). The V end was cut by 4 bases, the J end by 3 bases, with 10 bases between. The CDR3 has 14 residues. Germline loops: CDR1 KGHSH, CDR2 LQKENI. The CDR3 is CASSRGDINQPQHF. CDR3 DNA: TGTGCCAGCTCACGGGGGGACATCAATCAGCCCCAGCATTTT.

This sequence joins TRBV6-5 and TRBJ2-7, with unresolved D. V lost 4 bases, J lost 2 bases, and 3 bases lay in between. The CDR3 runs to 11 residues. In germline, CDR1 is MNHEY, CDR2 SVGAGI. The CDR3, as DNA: TGTGCCAGCAGTTCCACCTACGAGCAGTACTTC. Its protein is CASSSTYEQYF.

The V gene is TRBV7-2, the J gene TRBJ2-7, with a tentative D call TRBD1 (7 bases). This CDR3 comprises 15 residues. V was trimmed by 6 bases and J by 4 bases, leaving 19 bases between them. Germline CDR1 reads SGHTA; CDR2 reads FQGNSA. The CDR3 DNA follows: TGTGCCAGCAGTTTTGACGGCAGGGGGAGGTACGAGCAGTACTTC. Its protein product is CASSFDGRGRYEQYF.

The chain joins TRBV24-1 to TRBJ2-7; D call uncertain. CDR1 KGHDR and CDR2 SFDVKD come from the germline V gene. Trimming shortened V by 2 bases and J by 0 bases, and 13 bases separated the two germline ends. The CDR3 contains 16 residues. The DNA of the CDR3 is TGTGCCACCAGTGATTCCCCTGACGCCGTCTCCTACGAGCAGTACTTC. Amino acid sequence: CATSDSPDAVSYEQYF.

The CDR3 here is CASTGGFRGSPLHF. The CDR3 DNA follows: TGTGCCAGCACGGGCGGGTTTAGGGGATCACCCCTCCACTTT. The chain links TRBV2 to TRBJ1-6; TRBD1 is a possible D gene (5 bases). Germline V gives CDR1 SNHLY, CDR2 FYNNEI. V lost 7 bases and J lost 10, with 17 bases in between. CDR3 length: 14 residues.

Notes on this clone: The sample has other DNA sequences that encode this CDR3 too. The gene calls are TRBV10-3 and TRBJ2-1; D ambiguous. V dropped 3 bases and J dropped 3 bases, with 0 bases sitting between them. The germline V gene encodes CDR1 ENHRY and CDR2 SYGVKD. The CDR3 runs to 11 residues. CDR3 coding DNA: TGTGCCATCAGTGACTACAATGAGCAGTTCTTC. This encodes CAISDYNEQFF.

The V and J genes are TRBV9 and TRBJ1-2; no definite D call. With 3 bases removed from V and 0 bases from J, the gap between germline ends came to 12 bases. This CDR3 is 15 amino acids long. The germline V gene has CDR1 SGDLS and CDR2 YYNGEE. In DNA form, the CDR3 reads TGTGCCAGCAGCGGCGACGGCGTCGCTAACTATGGCTACACCTTC. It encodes CASSGDGVANYGYTF.

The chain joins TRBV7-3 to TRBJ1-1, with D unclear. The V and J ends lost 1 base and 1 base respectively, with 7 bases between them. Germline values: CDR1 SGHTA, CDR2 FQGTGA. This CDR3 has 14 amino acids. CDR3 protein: CASSLKAGNTEAFF. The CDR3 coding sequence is TGTGCCAGCAGCTTAAAGGCCGGGAACACTGAAGCTTTCTTT.

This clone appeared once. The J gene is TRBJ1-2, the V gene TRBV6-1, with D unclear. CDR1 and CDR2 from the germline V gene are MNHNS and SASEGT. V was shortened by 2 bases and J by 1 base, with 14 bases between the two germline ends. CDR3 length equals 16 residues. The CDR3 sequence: CASSEFEVRFNYGYTF. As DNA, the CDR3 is TGTGCCAGCAGTGAATTTGAGGTCAGATTTAACTATGGCTACACCTTC.

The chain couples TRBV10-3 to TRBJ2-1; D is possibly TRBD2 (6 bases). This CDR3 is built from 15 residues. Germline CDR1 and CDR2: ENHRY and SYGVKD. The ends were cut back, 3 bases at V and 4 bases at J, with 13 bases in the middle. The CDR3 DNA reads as TGTGCCATCAGTGACGGAGGGAGCGGGTACAATGAGCAGTTCTTC. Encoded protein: CAISDGGSGYNEQFF.

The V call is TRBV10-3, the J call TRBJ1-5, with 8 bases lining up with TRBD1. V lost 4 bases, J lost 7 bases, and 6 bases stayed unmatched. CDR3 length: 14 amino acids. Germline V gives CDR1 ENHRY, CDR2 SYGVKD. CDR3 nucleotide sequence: TGTGCCATCAGTGCGGGACAGGTGGGGCAGCCCCAGCATTTT. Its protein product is CAISAGQVGQPQHF.

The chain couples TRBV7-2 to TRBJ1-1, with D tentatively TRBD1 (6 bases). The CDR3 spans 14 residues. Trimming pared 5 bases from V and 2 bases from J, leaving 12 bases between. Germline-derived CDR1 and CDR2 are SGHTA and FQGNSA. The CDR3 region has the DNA TGTGCCAGCAGCCCTAGGGGGTTCAACACTGAAGCTTTCTTT. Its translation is CASSPRGFNTEAFF.

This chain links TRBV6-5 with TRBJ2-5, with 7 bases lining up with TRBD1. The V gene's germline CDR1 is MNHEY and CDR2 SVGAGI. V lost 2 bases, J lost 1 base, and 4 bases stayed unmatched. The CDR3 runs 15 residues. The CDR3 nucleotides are TGTGCCAGCAGTTACGAACAGGGGATCCAAGAGACCCAGTACTTC. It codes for CASSYEQGIQETQYF.

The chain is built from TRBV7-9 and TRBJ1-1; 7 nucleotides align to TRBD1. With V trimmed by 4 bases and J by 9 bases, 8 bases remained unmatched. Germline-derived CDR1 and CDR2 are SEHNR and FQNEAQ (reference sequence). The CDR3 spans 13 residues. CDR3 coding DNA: TGTGCCAGCAGCTCCGCCCAGGGGGAGAAAGCTTTCTTT. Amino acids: CASSSAQGEKAFF. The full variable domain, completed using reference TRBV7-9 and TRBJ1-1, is DTGVSQNPRHKITKRGQNVTFRCDPISEHNRLYWYRQTLGQGPEFLTYFQNEAQLEKSRLLSDRFSAERPKGSFSTLEIQRTEQGDSAMYLCASSSAQGEKAFFGQGTRLTVV.

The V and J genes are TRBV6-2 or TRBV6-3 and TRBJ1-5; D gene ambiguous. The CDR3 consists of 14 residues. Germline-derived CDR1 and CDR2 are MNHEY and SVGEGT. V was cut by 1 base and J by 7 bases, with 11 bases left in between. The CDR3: CASSYWEYGQPQHF. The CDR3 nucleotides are TGTGCCAGCAGTTACTGGGAATATGGCCAGCCCCAGCATTTT.

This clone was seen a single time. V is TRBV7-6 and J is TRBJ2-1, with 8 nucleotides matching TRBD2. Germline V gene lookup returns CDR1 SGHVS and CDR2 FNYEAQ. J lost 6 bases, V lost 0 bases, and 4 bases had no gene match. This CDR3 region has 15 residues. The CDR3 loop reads CASSLARTSLNEQFF. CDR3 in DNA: TGTGCCAGCAGCTTAGCAAGGACTAGCCTCAATGAGCAGTTCTTC. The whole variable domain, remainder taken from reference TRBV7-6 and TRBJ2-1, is GAGVSQSPRYKVTKRGQDVALRCDPISGHVSLYWYRQALGQGPEFLTYFNYEAQQDKSGLPNDRFSAERPEGSISTLTIQRTEQRDSAMYRCASSLARTSLNEQFFGPGTRLTVL.

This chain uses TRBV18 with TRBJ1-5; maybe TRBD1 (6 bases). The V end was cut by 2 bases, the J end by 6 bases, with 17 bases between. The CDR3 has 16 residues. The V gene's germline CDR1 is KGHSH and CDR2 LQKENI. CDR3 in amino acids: CASSPSIQGWGQPQHF. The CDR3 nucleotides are TGTGCCAGCTCACCAAGCATACAGGGTTGGGGTCAGCCCCAGCATTTT.

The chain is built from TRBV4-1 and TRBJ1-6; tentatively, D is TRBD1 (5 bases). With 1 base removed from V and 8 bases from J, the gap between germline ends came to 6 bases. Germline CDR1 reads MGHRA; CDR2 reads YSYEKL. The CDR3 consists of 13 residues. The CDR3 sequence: CASSQGGDSPLHF. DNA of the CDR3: TGCGCCAGCAGCCAAGGGGGGGATTCACCCCTCCACTTT.

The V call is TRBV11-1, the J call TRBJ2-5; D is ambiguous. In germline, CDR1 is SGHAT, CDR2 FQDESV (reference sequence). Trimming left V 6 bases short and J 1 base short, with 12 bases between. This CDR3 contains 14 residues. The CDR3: CASSQPPVQETQYF. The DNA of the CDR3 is TGTGCCAGCAGTCAACCTCCGGTCCAAGAGACCCAGTACTTC.

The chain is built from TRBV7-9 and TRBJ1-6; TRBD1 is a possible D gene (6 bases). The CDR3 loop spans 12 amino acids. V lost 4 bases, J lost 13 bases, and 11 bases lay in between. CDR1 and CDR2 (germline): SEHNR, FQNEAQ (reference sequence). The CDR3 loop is CASSSTGGPLHF. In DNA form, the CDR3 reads TGTGCCAGCAGCTCGACAGGAGGCCCCCTCCACTTT.

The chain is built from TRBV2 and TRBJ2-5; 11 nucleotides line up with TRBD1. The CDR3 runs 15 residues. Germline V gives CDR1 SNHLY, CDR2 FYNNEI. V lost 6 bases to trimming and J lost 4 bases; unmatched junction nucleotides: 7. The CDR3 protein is CASRGLGTGGETQYF. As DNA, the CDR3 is TGTGCCAGCAGGGGCCTAGGGACAGGGGGAGAGACCCAGTACTTC.

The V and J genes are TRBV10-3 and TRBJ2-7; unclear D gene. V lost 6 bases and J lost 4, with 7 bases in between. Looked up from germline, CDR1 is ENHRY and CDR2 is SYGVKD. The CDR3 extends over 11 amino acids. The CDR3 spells CAISSLYEQYF. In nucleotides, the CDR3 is TGTGCCATCAGCTCCCTATACGAGCAGTACTTC.

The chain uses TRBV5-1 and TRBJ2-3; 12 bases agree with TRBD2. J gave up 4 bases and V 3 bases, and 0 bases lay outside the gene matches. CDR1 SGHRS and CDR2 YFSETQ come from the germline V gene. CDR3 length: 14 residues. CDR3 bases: TGCGCCAGCAGCTGGACTAGCGGGGCAGATACGCAGTATTTT. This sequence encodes CASSWTSGADTQYF.

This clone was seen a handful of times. The CDR3 is CASSKTDGDGYTF. DNA of the CDR3: TGTGCCAGCAGCAAAACGGACGGTGATGGCTACACCTTC. The chain recombines TRBV14 with TRBJ1-2, with no clear D. The V and J ends lost 5 bases and 6 bases respectively, with 13 bases between them. The length of the CDR3 is 13 residues. Germline CDR1 and CDR2: SGHDN and FVKESK.

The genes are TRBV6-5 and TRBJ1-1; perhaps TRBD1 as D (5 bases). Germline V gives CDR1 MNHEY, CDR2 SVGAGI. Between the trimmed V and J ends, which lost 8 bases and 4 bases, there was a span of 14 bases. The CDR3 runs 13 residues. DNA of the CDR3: TGTGCCAGCCGGCCGGGGGGGACCACTGAAGCTTTCTTT. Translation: CASRPGGTTEAFF.

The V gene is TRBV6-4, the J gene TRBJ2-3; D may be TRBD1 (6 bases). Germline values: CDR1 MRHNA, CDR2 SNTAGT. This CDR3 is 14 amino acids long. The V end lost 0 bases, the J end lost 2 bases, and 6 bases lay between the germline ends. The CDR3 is CASSDSGATDTQYF. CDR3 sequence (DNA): TGTGCCAGCAGTGACTCGGGGGCCACAGATACGCAGTATTTT.

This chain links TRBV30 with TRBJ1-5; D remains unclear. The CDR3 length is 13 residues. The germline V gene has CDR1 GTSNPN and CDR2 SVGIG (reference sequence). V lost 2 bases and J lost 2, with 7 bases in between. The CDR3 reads CAWSMNGNQPQHF. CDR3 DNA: TGTGCCTGGAGTATGAACGGCAATCAGCCCCAGCATTTT. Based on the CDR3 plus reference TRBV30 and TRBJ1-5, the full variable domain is SQTIHQWPATLVQPVGSPLSLECTVEGTSNPNLYWYRQAAGRGLQLLFYSVGIGQISSEVPQNLSASRPQDRQFILSSKKLLLSDSGFYLCAWSMNGNQPQHFGDGTRLSIL.

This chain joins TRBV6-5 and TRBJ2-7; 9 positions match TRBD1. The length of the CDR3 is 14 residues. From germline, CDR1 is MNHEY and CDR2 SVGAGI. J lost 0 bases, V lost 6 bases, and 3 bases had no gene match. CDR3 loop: CASSDRGYSYEQYF. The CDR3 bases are TGTGCCAGCAGCGACAGGGGGTACTCCTACGAGCAGTACTTC.

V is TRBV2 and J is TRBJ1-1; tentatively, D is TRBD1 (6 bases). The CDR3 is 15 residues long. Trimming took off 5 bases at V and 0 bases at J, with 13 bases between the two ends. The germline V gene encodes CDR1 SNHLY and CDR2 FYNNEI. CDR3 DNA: TGTGCCAGCAGTAGGACAGCCGTAATGAACACTGAAGCTTTCTTT. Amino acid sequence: CASSRTAVMNTEAFF.